In its sample, the clone carrying this T cell receptor (beta chain) was seen a few times. Its matching antigen is unknown. Isolated RNA was reverse transcribed in full, so expressed TCRB transcripts were sequenced. Approximately 3.7 million reads per sample on average were obtained from naive, central memory and regulatory T cell samples. Produced via immunoSEQ multiplex PCR; TCRdb's table is partial and in-frame only. The sample lists 620,000 or so clones, about 14% occurring once. Looked up from germline, CDR1 is GTSNPN and CDR2 is SVGIG (reference sequence). Trimming removed 5 bases at V and 6 bases at J, with 9 bases between. CDR3 length: 11 amino acids. CD45RO/CCR7/CD25/CD127/CD95/CD27 separated CD4+ naive, central memory, regulatory and stem cell-like memory cells by sorting. This specimen belongs to a study of beta chain features in type 1 diabetes. The overall study: The patient and healthy donor groups were comparable for age, gender and cell yields.

Study results and caveats: Researchers report that Type 1 diabetes patients had moderately but significantly shorter TCRB CDR3s across all four CD4+ subsets.

The J gene is TRBJ2-3, the V gene TRBV30; D gene uncertain. Sequences were obtained from naive CD4+ T cells from blood. This receptor was identified in a man aged 18 to 29 in good health. This CDR3 reads CAWSKTDTQYF. As DNA, the CDR3 is TGTGCCTGGTCCAAGACGGATACGCAGTATTTT.